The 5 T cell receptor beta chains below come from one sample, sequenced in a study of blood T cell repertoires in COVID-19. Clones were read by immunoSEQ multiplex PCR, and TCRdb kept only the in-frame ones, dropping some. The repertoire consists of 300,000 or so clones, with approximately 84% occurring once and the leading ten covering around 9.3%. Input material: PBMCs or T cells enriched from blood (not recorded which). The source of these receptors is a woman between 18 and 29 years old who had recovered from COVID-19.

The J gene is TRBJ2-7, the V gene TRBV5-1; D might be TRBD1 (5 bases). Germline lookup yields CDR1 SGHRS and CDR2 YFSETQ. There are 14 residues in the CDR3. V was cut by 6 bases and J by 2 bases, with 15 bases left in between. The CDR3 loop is CASKRSEGAYEQYF. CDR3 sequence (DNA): TGCGCCAGCAAGAGAAGTGAAGGGGCCTACGAGCAGTACTTC.

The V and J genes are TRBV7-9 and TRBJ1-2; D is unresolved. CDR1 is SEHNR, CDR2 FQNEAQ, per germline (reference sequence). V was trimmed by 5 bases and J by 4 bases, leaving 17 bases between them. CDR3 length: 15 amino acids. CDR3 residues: CASSPVEVGVYGYTF. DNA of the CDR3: TGTGCCAGCAGCCCCGTCGAGGTCGGGGTCTATGGCTACACCTTC.

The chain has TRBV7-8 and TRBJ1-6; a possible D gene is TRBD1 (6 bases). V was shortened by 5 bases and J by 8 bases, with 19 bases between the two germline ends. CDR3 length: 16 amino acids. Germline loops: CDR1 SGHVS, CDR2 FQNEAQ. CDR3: CASSTIQGRRDSPLHF. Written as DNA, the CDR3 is TGTGCCAGCAGCACTATACAGGGACGTCGGGATTCACCCCTCCACTTT.

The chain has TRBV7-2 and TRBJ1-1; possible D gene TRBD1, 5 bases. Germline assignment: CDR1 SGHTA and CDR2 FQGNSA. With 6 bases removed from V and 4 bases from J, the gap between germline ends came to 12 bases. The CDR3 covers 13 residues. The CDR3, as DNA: TGTGCCAGCAGACTAGCAGGGCCCACTGAAGCTTTCTTT. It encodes CASRLAGPTEAFF.

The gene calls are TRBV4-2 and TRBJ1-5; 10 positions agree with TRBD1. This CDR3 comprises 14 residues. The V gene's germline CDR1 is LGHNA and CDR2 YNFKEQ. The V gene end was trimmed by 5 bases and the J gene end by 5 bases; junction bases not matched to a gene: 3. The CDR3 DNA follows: TGTGCCAGCAGCGTGGGGACAGGGGATCAGCCCCAGCATTTT. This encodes CASSVGTGDQPQHF.